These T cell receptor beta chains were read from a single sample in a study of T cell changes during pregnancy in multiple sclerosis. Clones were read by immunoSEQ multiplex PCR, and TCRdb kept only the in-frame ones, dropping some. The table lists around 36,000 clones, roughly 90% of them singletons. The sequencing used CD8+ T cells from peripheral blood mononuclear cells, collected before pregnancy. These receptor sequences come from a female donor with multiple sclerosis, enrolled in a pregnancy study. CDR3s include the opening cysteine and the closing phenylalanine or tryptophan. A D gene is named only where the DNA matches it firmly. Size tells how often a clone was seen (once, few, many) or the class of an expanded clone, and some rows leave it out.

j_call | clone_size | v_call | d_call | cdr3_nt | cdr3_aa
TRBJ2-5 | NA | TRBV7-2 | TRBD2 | TGTGCCAGCAGCCCAGCGGGAGGAAAAGAGACCCAGTACTTC | CASSPAGGKETQYF
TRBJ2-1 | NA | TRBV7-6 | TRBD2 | TGTGCCAGCAGCTTAGTGGGACTAGCTTTGGATGAGCAGTTCTTC | CASSLVGLALDEQFF
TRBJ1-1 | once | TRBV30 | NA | TGTGCCTGGAGTTTTCCCCCTGGGGCCGCTTTCTTT | CAWSFPPGAAFF
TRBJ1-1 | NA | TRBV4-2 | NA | TGTGCCAGCAGCGAACGGGACTCATGGATCACTGAAGCTTTCTTT | CASSERDSWITEAFF
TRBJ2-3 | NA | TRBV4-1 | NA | TGCGCCAGCAGCCAGGTGGGCGCTACGTTCCTGTATTTT | CASSQVGATFLYF
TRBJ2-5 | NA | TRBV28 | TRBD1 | TGTGCCAGCAGTTTACCTGGGACAGGGCCTCAAGAGACCCAGTACTTC | CASSLPGTGPQETQYF
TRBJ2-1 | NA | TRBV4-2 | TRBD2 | TGTGCCAGCAGCCCCAGTGGGGGGGATGAGCAGTTCTTC | CASSPSGGDEQFF
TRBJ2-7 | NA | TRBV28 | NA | TGTGCCAGCAGTTTGCGAGGGGAGCAGTACTTC | CASSLRGEQYF
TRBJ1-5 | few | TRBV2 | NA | TGTGCCAGCAGTGAAACACCAGACAGTTCCAATCAGCCCCAGCATTTT | CASSETPDSSNQPQHF
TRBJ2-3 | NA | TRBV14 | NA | TGTGCCAGCAGCCAACAGGGTGCCAGCACAGATACGCAGTATTTT | CASSQQGASTDTQYF
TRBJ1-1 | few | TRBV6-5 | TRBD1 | TGTGCCAGCTGTGGCCACAGGGGGTTAGAAGCTTTCTTT | CASCGHRGLEAFF
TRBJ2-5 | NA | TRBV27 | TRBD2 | TGTGCCAGCAGTGAGACTAGCGGGATTTCGGAGACCCAGTACTTC | CASSETSGISETQYF
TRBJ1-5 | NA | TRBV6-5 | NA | TGTGCCAGCAGTCAGGGGTTTCTAAGCAATCAGCCCCAGCATTTT | CASSQGFLSNQPQHF
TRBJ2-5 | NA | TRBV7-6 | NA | TGTGCCAGCAGCTTGGGCAGGGCGGAGACCCAGTACTTC | CASSLGRAETQYF
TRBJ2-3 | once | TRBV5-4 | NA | TGTGCCAGCAGCCCGAGAGGGGGTAGCACAGATACGCAGTATTTT | CASSPRGGSTDTQYF
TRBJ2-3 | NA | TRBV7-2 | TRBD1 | TGTGCCAGCAGCCCGACAGGGTTCGGAGATACGCAGTATTTT | CASSPTGFGDTQYF
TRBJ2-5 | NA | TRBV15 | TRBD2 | TGTGCCACCAGCTCGTCCAGCGGGACTGGAGAGACCCAGTACTTC | CATSSSSGTGETQYF